This T cell receptor beta chain was profiled in a study of T cells in pancreatic ductal adenocarcinoma. Selected pancreatic ductal adenocarcinoma patients had undergone surgery without neoadjuvant therapy. Sequencing used immunoSEQ multiplex PCR; TCRdb keeps in-frame clones, though not all of them. Here the sample spans about 100,000 clones, 90% to 95% being singletons. J was trimmed by 9 bases and V by 6 bases; bases with no gene match: 8. CDR1 and CDR2 (germline): SGHTA, FQGNSA. CDR3 size: 13 residues. The chain has TRBV7-2 and TRBJ2-1; the match to TRBD1 covers 7 bases. This TCR derives from a human donor with pancreatic ductal adenocarcinoma. Sample: PBMCs. CDR3 DNA sequence: TGTGCCAGCAGACAGCAACAGGGGAGTGAGCAGTTCTTC. As protein: CASRQQQGSEQFF.